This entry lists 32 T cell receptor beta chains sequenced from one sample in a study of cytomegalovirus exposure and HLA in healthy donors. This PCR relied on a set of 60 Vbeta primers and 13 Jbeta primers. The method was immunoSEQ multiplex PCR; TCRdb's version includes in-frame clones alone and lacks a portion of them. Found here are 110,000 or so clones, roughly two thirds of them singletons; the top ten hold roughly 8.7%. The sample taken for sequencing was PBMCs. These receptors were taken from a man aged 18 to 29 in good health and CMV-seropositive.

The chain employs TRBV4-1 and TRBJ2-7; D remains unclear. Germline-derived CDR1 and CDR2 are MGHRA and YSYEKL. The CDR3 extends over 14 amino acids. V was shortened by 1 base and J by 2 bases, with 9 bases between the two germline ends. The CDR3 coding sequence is TGCGCCAGCAGCCAAGCAATCAGGCCCTACGAGCAGTACGTC. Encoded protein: CASSQAIRPYEQYV.

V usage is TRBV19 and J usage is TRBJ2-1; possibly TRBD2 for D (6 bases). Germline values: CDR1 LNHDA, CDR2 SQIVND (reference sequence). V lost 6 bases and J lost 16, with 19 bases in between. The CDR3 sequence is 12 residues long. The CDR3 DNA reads TGTGCCAGTAGCCAGCCGACTAGGGCAGCTTTCTTC. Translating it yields CASSQPTRAAFF.

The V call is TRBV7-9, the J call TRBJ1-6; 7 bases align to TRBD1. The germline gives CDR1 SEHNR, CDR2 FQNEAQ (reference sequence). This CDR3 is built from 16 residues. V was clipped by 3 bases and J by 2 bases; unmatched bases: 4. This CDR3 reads CASSLRQGTYNSPLHF. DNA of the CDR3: TGTGCCAGCAGCTTGCGACAGGGCACCTATAATTCACCCCTCCACTTT.

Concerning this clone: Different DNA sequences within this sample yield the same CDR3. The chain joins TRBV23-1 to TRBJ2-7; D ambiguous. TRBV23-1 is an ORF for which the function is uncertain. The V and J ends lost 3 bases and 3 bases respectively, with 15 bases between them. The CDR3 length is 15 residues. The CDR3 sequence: CASSHHVRVGYEQYF. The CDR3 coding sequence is TGCGCCAGCAGTCATCACGTTCGGGTGGGCTACGAGCAGTACTTC.

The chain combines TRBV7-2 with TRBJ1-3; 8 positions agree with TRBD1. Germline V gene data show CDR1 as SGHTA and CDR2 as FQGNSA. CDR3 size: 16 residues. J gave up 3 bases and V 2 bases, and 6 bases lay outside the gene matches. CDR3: CASSLIRGQGGNTIYF. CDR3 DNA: TGTGCCAGCAGCTTAATCAGGGGGCAGGGTGGAAACACCATATATTTT.

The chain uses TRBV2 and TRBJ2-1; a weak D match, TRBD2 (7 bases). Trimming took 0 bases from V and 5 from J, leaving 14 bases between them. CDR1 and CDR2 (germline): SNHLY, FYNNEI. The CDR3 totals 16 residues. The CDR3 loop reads CASSEAERDTDNEQFF. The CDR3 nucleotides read TGTGCCAGCAGTGAAGCTGAGCGGGACACCGACAATGAGCAGTTCTTC.

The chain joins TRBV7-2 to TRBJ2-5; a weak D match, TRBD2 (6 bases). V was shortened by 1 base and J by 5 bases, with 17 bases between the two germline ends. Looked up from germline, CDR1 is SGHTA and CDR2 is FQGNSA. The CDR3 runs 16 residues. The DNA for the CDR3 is TGTGCCAGCAGCTTAGAGGTCGGCGGGGAAGGCGAGACCCAGTACTTC. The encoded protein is CASSLEVGGEGETQYF. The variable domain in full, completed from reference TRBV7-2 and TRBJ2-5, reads GAGVSQSPSNKVTEKGKDVELRCDPISGHTALYWYRQSLGQGLEFLIYFQGNSAPDKSGLPSDRFSAERTGGSVSTLTIQRTQQEDSAVYLCASSLEVGGEGETQYFGPGTRLLVL.

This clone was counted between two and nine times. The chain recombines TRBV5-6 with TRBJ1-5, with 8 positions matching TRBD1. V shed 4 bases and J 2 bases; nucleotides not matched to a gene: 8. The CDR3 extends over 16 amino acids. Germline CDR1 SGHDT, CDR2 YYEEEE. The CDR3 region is CASSPFNRGGNQPQHF. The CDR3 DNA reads TGTGCCAGCAGCCCCTTTAACAGGGGGGGCAATCAGCCCCAGCATTTT.

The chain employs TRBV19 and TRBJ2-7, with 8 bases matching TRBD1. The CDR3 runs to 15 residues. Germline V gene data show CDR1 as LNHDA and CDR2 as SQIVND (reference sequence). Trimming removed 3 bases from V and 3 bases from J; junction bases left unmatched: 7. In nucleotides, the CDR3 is TGTGCCAGTAGTATGCCCGGGACAGGCCACTACGAGCAGTACTTC. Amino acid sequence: CASSMPGTGHYEQYF.

This CDR3 is CASSKGTGDRNTEAFF. The CDR3 bases are TGTGCCAGCAGCAAAGGGACAGGGGACCGAAACACTGAAGCTTTCTTT. The chain recombines TRBV21-1 with TRBJ1-1; the D call TRBD1 from the table was never checked on the DNA. TRBV21-1 is shown as a pseudogene. The CDR3 extends over 16 amino acids.

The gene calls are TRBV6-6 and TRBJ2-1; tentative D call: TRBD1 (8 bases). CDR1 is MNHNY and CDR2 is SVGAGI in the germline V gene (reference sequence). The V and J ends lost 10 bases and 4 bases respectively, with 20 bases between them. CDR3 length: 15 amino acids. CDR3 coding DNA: TGTGCCACCACACAGGGGGGGGCGACGTACAATGAGCAGTTCTTC. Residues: CATTQGGATYNEQFF.

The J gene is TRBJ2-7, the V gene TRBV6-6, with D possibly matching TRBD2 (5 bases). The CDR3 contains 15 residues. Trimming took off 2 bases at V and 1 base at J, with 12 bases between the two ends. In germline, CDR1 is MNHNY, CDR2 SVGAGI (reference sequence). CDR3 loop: CASSYTSVRSYEQYF. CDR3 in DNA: TGTGCCAGCAGTTACACTAGTGTCAGATCCTACGAGCAGTACTTC.

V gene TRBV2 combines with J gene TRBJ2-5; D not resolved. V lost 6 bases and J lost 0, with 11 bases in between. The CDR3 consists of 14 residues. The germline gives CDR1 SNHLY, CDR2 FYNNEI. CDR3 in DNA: TGTGCCAGCAGGGAAACAGCCTACCAAGAGACCCAGTACTTC. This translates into CASRETAYQETQYF.

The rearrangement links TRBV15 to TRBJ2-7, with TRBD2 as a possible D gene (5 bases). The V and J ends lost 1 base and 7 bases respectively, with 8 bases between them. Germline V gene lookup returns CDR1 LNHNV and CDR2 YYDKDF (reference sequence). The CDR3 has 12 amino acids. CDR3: CATSRGTGEQYF. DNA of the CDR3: TGTGCCACCAGCAGAGGAACGGGGGAGCAGTACTTC.

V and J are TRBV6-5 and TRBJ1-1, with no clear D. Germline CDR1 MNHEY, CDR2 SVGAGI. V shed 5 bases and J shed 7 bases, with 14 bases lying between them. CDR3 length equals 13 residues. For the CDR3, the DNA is TGTGCCAGCAGTGATACGGGGAGTCTTGAAGCTTTCTTT. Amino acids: CASSDTGSLEAFF.

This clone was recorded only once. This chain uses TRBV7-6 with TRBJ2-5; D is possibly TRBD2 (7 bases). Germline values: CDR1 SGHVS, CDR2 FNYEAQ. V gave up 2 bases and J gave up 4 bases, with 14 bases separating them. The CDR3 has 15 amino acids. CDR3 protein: CASSLRGGARETQYF. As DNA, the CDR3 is TGTGCCAGCAGCTTACGAGGGGGGGCACGAGAGACCCAGTACTTC.

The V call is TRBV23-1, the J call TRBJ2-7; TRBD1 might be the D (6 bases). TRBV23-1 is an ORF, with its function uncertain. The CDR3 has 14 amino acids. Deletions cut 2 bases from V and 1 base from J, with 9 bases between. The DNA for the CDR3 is TGCGCCAGCAGTCAAAGGGGACATTCCTACGAGCAGTACGTC. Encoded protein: CASSQRGHSYEQYV.

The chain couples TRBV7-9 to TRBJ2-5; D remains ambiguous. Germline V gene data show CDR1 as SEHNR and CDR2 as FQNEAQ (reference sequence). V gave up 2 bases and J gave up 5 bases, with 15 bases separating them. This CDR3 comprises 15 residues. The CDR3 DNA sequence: TGTGCCAGCAGCTTAATCCCTTCTCGTCAGGAGACCCAGTACTTC. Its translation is CASSLIPSRQETQYF.

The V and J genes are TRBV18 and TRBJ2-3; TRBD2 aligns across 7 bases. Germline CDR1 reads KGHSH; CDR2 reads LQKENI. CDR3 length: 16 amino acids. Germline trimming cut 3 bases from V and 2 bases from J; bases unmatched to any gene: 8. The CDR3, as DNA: TGTGCCAGCTCACCCGGGACTAACAAATTCACAGATACGCAGTATTTT. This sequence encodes CASSPGTNKFTDTQYF.

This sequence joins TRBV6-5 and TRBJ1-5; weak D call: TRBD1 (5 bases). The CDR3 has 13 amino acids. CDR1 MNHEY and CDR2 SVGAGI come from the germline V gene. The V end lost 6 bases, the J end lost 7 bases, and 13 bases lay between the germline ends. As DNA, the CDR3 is TGTGCCAGCAGCCGGGGGGGTGGACAGCCCCAGCATTTT. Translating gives CASSRGGGQPQHF.

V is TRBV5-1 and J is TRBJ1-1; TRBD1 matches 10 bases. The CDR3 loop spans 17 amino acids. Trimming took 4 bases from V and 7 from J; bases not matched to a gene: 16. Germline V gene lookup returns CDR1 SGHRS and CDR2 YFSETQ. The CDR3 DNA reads TGCGCCAGCAGCCTATGGTGGACAGGGGGTACCGGGGGTGAAGCTTTCTTT. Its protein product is CASSLWWTGGTGGEAFF. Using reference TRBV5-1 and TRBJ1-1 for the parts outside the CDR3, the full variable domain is KAGVTQTPRYLIKTRGQQVTLSCSPISGHRSVSWYQQTPGQGLQFLFEYFSETQRNKGNFPGRFSGRQFSNSRSEMNVSTLELGDSALYLCASSLWWTGGTGGEAFFGQGTRLTVV.

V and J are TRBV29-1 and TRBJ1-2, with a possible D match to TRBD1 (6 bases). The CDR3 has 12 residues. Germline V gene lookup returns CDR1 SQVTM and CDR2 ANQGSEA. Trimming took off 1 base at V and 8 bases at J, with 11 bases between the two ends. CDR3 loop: CSVEGGGRGYTF. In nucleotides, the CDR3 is TGCAGCGTTGAAGGGGGGGGCCGGGGCTACACCTTC.

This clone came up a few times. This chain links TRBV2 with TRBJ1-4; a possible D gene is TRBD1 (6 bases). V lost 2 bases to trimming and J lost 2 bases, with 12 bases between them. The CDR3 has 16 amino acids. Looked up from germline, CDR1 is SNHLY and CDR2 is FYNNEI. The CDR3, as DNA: TGTGCCAGCAGTGAATGGGGGCGCGGGACTAATGAAAAACTGTTTTTT. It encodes CASSEWGRGTNEKLFF.

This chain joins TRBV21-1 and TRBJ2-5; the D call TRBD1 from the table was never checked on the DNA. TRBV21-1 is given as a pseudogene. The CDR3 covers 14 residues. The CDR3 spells CASTKTGPWRTQYF. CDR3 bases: TGTGCCAGCACTAAGACAGGGCCCTGGAGGACCCAGTACTTC.

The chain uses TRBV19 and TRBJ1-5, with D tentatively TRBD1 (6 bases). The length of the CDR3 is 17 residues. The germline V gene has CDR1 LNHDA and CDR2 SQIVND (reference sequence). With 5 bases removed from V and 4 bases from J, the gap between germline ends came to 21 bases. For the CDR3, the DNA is TGTGCCAGTAGTTCGAATCGAGGGGGAGAGTATAATCAGCCCCAGCATTTT. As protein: CASSSNRGGEYNQPQHF.

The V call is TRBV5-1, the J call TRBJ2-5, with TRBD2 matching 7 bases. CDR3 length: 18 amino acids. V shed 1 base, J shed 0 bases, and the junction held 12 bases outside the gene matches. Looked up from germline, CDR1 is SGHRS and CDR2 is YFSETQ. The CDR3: CASSLYWLADYYQETQYF. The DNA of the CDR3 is TGCGCCAGCAGCTTGTATTGGCTAGCGGATTATTACCAAGAGACCCAGTACTTC.

CDR3 protein: CASGAQGALGTEAFF. In nucleotides, the CDR3 is TGTGCCAGCGGCGCCCAGGGGGCGCTGGGTACTGAAGCTTTCTTT. The J gene is TRBJ1-1, the V gene TRBV18; the match to TRBD1 covers 8 bases. Germline V gene sequence: CDR1 KGHSH, CDR2 LQKENI. The V and J ends lost 8 bases and 5 bases, in that order; junction bases with no gene match: 13. There are 15 residues in the CDR3.

CDR3 nucleotides: TGTGCCACCAGCAGTGGCGGGCGGGGTGGGTACAATGAGCAGTTCTTC. Protein: CATSSGGRGGYNEQFF. V and J are TRBV15 and TRBJ2-1; D is perhaps TRBD2 (6 bases). This CDR3 comprises 16 residues. The V and J ends lost 3 bases and 4 bases respectively, with 16 bases between them. Germline CDR1 reads LNHNV; CDR2 reads YYDKDF (reference sequence). Complete variable domain (other parts from reference TRBV15 and TRBJ2-1): DAMVIQNPRYQVTQFGKPVTLSCSQTLNHNVMYWYQQKSSQAPKLLFHYYDKDFNNEADTPDNFQSRRPNTSFCFLDIRSPGLGDTAMYLCATSSGGRGGYNEQFFGPGTRLTVL.

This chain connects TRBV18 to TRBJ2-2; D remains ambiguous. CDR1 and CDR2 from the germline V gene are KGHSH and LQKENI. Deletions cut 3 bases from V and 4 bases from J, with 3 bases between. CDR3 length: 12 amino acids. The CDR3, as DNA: TGTGCCAGCTCACCCATCACCGGGGAGCTGTTTTTT. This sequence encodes CASSPITGELFF.

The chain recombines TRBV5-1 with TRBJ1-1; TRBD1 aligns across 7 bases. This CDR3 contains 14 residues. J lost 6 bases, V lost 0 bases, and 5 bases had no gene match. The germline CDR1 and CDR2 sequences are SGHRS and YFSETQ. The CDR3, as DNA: TGCGCCAGCAGCTTGGTAGTTACAGGGGCTGAAGCTTTCTTT. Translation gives CASSLVVTGAEAFF.

The CDR3 DNA follows: TGTGCCTGGAGTGTACTTAAGGGGCAAAGGGCCTACGAGCAGTACTTC. This gives the protein CAWSVLKGQRAYEQYF. This chain joins TRBV30 and TRBJ2-7; maybe TRBD1 (5 bases). The V and J ends lost 0 bases and 2 bases respectively, with 17 bases between them. CDR3 length: 16 amino acids. Germline CDR1 GTSNPN, CDR2 SVGIG (reference sequence).

In nucleotides, the CDR3 is TGCGCCAGTCAAAGTAGCTCCTATAATTCACCCCTCCACTTT. Translation gives CASQSSSYNSPLHF. The rearrangement links TRBV5-1 to TRBJ1-6; D is ambiguous. V was pared by 8 bases and J by 0 bases, with 9 bases between. The CDR3 totals 14 residues. Germline loops: CDR1 SGHRS, CDR2 YFSETQ.